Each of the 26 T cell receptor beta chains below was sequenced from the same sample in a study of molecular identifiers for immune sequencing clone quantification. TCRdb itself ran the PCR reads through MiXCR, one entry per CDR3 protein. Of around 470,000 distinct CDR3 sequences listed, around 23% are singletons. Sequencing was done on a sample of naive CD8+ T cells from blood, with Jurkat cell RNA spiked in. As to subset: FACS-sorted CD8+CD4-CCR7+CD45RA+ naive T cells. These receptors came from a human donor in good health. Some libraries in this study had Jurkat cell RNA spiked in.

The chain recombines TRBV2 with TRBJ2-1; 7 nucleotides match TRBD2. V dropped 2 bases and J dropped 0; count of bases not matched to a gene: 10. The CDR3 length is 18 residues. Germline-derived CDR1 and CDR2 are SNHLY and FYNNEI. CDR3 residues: CASSEIRSSGSSYNEQFF. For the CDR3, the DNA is TGTGCCAGCAGTGAAATCAGATCTAGCGGAAGCTCCTACAATGAGCAGTTCTTC.

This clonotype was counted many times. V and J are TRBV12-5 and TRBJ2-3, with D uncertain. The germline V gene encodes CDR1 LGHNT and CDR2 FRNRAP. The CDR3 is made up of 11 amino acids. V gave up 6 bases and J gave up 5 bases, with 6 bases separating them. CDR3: CASGPEDTQYF. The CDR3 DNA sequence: TGTGCTAGTGGCCCGGAAGATACGCAGTATTTT.

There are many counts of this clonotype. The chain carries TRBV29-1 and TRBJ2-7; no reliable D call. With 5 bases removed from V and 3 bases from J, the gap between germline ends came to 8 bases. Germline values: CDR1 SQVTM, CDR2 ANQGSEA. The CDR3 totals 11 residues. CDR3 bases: TGCAGCGTTTCAGAAGGCTACGAGCAGTACTTC. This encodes CSVSEGYEQYF.

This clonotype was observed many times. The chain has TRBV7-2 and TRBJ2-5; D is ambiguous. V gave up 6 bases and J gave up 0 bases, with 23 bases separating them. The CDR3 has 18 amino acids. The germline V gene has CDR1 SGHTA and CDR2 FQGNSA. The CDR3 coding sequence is TGTGCCAGCAGTCACGTTGATACATACTCCAATGACCAAGAGACCCAGTACTTC. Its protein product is CASSHVDTYSNDQETQYF. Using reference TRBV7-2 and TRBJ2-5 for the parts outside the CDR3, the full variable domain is GAGVSQSPSNKVTEKGKDVELRCDPISGHTALYWYRQSLGQGLEFLIYFQGNSAPDKSGLPSDRFSAERTGGSVSTLTIQRTQQEDSAVYLCASSHVDTYSNDQETQYFGPGTRLLVL.

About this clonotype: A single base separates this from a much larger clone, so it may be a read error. This chain's CDR3 is CSASKQGEATYERYF. The CDR3 DNA reads TGCAGTGCTAGCAAACAGGGAGAAGCTACCTACGAGCGGTACTTC. The chain uses TRBV20-1 and TRBJ2-7; D might be TRBD1 (6 bases). CDR3 length: 15 amino acids. Germline CDR1 is DFQATT and CDR2 is SNEGSKA (reference sequence).

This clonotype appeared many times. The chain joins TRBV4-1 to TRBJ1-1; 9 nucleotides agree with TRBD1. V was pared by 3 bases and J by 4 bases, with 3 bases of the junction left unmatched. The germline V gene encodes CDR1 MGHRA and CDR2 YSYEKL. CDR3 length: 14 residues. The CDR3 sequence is CASSQGQGSTEAFF. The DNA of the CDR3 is TGCGCCAGCAGCCAGGGACAGGGTAGCACTGAAGCTTTCTTT.

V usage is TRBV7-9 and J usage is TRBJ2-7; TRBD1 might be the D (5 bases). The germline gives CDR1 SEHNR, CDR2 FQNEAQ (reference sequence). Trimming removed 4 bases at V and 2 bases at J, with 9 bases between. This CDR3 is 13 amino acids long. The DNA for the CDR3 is TGTGCCAGCAGCTCCAGGGAAACCTACGAGCAGTACTTC. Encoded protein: CASSSRETYEQYF.

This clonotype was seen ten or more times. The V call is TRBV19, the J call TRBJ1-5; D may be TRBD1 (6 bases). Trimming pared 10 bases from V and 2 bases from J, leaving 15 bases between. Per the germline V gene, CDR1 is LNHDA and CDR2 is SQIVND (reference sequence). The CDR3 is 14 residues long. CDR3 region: CATSTGLGNQPQHF. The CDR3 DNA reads TGTGCCACTTCCACAGGGTTGGGCAATCAGCCCCAGCATTTT.

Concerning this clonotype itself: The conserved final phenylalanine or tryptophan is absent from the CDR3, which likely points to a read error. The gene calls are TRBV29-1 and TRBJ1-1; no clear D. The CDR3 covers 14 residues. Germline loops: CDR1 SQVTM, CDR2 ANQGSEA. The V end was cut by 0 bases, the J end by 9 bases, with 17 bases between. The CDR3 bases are TGCAGCGTTGAAGATCCCGCGGACGTAAGTAAAGCTTTCCTT. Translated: CSVEDPADVSKAFL.

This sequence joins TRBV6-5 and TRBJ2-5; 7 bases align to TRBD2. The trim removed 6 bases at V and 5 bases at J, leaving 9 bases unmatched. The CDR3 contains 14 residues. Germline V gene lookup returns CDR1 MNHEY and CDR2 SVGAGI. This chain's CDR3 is CASSPSGGGETQYF. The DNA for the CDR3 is TGTGCCAGCAGCCCCTCCGGGGGAGGGGAGACCCAGTACTTC.

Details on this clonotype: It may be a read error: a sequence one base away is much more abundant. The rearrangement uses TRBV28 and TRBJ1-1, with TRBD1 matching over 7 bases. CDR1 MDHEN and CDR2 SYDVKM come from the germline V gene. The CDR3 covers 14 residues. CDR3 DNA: TGTGCCAGCAGTTTCAGGGGGACGAACACTGAAGCTTTGTTT. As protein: CASSFRGTNTEALF.

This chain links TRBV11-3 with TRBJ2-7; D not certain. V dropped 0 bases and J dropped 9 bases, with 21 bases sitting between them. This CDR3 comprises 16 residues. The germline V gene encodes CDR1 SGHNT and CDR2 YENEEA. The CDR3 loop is CASSLDFGRRNLGQYF. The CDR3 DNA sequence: TGTGCCAGCAGCTTAGATTTCGGCAGGCGGAACCTGGGGCAGTACTTC.

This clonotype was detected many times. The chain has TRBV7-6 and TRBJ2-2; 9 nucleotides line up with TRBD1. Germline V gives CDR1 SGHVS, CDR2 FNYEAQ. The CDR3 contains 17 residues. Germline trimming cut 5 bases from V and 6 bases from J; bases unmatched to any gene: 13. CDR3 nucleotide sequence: TGTGCCAGCAGCAAAAACCTACAGGGGGCGGCGGCCGGGGAGCTGTTTTTT. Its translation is CASSKNLQGAAAGELFF.

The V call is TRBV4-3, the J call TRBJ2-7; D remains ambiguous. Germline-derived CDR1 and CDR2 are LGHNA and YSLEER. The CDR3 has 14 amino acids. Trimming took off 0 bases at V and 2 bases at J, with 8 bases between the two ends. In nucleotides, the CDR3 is TGCGCCAGCAGCCAAGAGGTGTGGACCTACGAGCAGTACTTC. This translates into CASSQEVWTYEQYF.

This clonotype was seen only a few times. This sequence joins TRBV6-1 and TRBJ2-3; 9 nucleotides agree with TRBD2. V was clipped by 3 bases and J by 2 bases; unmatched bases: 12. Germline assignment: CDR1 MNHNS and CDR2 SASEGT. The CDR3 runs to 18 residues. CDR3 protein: CASSDSPLAGGATDTQYF. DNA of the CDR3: TGTGCCAGCAGTGATAGCCCCCTCGCGGGAGGGGCCACAGATACGCAGTATTTT.

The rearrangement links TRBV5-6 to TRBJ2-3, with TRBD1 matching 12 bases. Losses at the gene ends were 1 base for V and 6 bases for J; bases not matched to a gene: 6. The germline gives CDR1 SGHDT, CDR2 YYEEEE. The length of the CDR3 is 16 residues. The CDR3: CASSLRDRGLWDTQYF. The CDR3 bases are TGTGCCAGCAGCTTGAGGGACAGGGGGCTCTGGGATACGCAGTATTTT.

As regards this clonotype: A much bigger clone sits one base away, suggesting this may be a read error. CDR3 nucleotide sequence: TGCAGTGCTAGAGAGGAGGGGGGTACATACTCCTACGAGCAGTACTTC. It specifies CSAREEGGTYSYEQYF. This rearrangement joins TRBV20-1 to TRBJ2-7; D tentatively fits TRBD1 or TRBD2 (6 bases each). The V end was cut by 0 bases, the J end by 0 bases, with 15 bases between. CDR3 length equals 16 residues. CDR1 DFQATT and CDR2 SNEGSKA come from the germline V gene (reference sequence).

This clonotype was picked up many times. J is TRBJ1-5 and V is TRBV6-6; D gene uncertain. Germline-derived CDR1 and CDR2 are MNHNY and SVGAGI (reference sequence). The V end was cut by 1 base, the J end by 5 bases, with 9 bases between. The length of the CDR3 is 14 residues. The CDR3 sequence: CASSYLGGHQPQHF. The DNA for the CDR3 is TGTGCCAGCAGTTACTTAGGCGGACATCAGCCCCAGCATTTT.

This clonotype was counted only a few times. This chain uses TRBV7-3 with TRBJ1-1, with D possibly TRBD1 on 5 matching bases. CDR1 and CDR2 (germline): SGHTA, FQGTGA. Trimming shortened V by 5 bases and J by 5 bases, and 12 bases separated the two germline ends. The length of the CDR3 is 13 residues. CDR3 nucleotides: TGTGCCAGCAGCGAAACAGGTAGGACTGAAGCTTTCTTT. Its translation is CASSETGRTEAFF.

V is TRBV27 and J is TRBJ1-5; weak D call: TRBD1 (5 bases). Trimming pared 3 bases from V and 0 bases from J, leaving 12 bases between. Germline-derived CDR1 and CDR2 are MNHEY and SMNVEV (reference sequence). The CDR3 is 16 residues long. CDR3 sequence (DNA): TGTGCCAGCAGTTTGGGGGTTAAGGGTAGCAATCAGCCCCAGCATTTT. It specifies CASSLGVKGSNQPQHF.

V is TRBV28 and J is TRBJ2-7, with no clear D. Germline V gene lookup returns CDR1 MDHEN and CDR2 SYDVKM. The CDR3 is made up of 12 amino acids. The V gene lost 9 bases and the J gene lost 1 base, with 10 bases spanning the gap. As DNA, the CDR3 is TGTGCCAGGAGTGAGATTTCCTACGAGCAGTACTTC. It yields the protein CARSEISYEQYF.

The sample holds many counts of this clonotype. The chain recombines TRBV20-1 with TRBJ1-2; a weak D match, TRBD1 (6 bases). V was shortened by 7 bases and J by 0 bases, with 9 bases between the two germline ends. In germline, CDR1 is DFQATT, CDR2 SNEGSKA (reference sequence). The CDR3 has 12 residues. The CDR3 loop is CSVGQTNYGYTF. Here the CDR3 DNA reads TGCAGTGTCGGACAGACTAACTATGGCTACACCTTC.

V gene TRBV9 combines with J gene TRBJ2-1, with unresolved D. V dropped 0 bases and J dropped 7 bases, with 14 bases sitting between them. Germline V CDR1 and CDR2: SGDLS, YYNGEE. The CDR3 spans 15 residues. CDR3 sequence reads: CASSVGRTLSNEQFF. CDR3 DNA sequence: TGTGCCAGCAGCGTAGGCCGCACCCTCAGTAATGAGCAGTTCTTC.

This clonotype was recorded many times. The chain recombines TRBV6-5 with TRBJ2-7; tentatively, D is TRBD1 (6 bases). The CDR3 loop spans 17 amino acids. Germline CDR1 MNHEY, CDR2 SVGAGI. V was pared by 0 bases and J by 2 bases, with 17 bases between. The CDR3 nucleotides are TGTGCCAGCAGTTACTCGTTTTCGTGGGGGCCGGCCTACGAGCAGTACTTC. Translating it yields CASSYSFSWGPAYEQYF.

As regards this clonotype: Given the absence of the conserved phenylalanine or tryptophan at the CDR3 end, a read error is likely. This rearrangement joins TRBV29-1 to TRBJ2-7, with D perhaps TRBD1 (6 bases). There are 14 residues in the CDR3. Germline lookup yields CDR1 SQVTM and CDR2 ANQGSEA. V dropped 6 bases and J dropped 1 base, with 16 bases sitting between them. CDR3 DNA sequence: TGCAGCGTAGCCGGGACAAGTTTGTCCTACGAGCAGTACATC. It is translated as CSVAGTSLSYEQYI.

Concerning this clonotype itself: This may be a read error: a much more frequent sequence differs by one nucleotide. The CDR3 DNA reads as TGTGCCAGTAGTCAGGCAACAAATCTAGCCAAAAACACTCAGTACTTC. Translated, it gives CASSQATNLAKNTQYF. V gene TRBV19 combines with J gene TRBJ2-4; D might be TRBD2 (5 bases). CDR3 size: 16 residues. Germline V gene lookup returns CDR1 LNHDA and CDR2 SQIVND (reference sequence).